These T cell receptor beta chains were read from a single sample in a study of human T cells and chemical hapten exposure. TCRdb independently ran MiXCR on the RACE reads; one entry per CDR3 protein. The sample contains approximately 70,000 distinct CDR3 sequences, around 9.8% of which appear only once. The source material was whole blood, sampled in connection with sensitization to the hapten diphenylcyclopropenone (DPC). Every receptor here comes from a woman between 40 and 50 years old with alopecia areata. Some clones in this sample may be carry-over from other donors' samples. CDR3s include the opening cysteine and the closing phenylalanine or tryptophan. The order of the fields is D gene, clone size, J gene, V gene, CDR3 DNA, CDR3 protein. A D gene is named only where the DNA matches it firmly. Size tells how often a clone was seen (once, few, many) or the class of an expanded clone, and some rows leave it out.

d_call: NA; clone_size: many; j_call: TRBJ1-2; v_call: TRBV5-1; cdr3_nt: TGCGCCAGCGTCCCCGGGACGTCTAGGCTCTATGGCTACACCTTC; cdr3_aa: CASVPGTSRLYGYTF
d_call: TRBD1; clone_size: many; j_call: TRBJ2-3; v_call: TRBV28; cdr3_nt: TGTGCCAGCATATCGGGACAGGGGCCCGAAGGGGATACGCAGTATTTT; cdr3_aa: CASISGQGPEGDTQYF
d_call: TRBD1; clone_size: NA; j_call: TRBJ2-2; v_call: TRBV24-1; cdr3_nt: TGTGCCACCAGTGATTTGGACAGGGACACCGGGGAGCTGTTTTTT; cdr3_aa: CATSDLDRDTGELFF
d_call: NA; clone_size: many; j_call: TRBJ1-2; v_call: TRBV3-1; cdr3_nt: TGTGCCAGCAGCCAAGTGGGGGTAGGAAACTATGGCTACACCTTC; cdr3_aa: CASSQVGVGNYGYTF
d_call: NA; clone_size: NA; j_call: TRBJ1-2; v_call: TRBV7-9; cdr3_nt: TGTGCCAGCAGCCCTCCGACAGTGCGCTGTACCTACACCTTC; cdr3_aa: CASSPPTVRCTYTF
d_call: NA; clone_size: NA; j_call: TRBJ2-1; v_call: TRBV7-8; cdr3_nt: TGTGCCAGCAGACCAGAAAGTTGGGAGCAGTTCTTC; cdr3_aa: CASRPESWEQFF
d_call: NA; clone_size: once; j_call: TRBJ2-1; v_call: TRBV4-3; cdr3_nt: TGCGCCAGCAGCCAAGTTGAGTCCCAATTTACCAATGAGCAGTTCTTC; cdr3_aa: CASSQVESQFTNEQFF
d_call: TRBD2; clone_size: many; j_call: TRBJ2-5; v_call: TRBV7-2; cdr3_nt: TGTGCCAGCAGCTTCGGGGGGAGTGAAGGGACCCAGTACTTC; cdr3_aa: CASSFGGSEGTQYF
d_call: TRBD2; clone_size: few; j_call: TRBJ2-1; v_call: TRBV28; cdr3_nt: TGTGCCAGCAGCATAAACGGACTAGCCCAGGCTAATGAGCAGTTCTTC; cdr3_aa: CASSINGLAQANEQFF
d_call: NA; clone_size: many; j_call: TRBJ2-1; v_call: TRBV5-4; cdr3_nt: TGTGCCAGCAGCAGGGGGGGGGCCATTGAATCCTACAATGAGCAGTTCTTC; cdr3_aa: CASSRGGAIESYNEQFF
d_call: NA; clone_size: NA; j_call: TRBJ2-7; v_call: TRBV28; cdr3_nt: TGTGCCAGCAGTTTACTAGCCCACGAGCAGTACTTC; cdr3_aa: CASSLLAHEQYF
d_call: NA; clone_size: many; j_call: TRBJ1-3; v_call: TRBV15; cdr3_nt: TGTGCCACCAGCAGAGCCCCCGCAGGAAACACCATATATTTT; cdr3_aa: CATSRAPAGNTIYF
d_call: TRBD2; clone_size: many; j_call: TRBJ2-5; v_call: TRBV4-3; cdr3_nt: TGCGCCAGCAGCCAAGACACTAGCGGATCCCCGTACCAAGAGACCCAGTACTTC; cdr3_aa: CASSQDTSGSPYQETQYF
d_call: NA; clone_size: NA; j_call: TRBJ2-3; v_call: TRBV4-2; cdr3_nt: TGTGCCAGCAGCCAAGTTCCCGGGGGTACGGGCACAGATACGCAGTATTTT; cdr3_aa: CASSQVPGGTGTDTQYF
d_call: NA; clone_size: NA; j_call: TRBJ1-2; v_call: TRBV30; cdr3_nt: TGTGCCTGGAGCCCAACAGGGTCCTATGGCTACACCTTC; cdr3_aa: CAWSPTGSYGYTF
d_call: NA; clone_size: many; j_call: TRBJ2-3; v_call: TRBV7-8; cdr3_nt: TGTGCCAGCAGCTTAGTGGGTTCCACAGATACGCAGTATTTT; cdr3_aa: CASSLVGSTDTQYF
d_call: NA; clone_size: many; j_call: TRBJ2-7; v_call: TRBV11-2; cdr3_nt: TGTGCCAGCAGCTTAGATTGGGGGTACGAGCAGTACTTC; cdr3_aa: CASSLDWGYEQYF
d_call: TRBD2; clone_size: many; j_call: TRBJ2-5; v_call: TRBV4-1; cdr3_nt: TGCGCCAGCAGCCGCGGACTAGCGGGGGTCCAAGAGACCCAGTACTTC; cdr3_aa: CASSRGLAGVQETQYF
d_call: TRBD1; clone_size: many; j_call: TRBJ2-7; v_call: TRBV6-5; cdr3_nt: TGTGCCAGCAGTTCCCCGAGGACAGGACCCTACGAGCAGTACTTC; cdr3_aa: CASSSPRTGPYEQYF
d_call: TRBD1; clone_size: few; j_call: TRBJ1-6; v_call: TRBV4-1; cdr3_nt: TGCGCCAGCAGCATGGGTGGGGCAGGGGGTCCAAGGTCCTATAATTCACCCCTCCACTTT; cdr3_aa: CASSMGGAGGPRSYNSPLHF
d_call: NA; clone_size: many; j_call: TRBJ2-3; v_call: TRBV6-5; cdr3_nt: TGTGCCAGCAGGAGGACAGACCTGGGGACAGATACGCAGTATTTT; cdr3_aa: CASRRTDLGTDTQYF
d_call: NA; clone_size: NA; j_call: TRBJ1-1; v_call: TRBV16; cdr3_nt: TGTGCCAGCAGCAATCGGGGGCACACTGAAGCTTTCTTT; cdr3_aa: CASSNRGHTEAFF
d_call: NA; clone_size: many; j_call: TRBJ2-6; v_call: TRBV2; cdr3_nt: TGTGCCAGCACCTTCTCTGGGGCCAACGTCCTGACTTTC; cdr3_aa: CASTFSGANVLTF
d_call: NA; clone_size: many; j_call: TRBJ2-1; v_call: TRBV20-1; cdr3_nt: TGCAGCGCTAGGGGTGTTCTGGCAGAGTCCTACAATGAGCAGTTCTTC; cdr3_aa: CSARGVLAESYNEQFF
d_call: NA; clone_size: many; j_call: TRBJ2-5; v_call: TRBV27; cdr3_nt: TGTGCCAGCAGTTTAGATGGGGATTATCAGGAGACCCAGTACTTC; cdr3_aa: CASSLDGDYQETQYF
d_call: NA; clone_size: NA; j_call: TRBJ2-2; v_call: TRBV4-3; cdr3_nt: TGCGCCAGCAGCCAAACCCGGGGAGGGGAGCTGTTTTTT; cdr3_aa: CASSQTRGGELFF
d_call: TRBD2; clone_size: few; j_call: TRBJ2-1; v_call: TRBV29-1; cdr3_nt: TGCAGCGTTGGGACTAGCGGGGGTTACCACAATGAGCAGTTCTTC; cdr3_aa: CSVGTSGGYHNEQFF
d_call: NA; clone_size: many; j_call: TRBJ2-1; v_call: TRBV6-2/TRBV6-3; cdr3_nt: TGTGCCAGCAAGGAACCCAACTCCTACAATGAGCAGTTCTTC; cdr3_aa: CASKEPNSYNEQFF
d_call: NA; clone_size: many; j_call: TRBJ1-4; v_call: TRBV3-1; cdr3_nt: TGTGCCAGCAGTCGGGTGGTGGAACCAACTAATGAAAAACTGTTTTTT; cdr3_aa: CASSRVVEPTNEKLFF
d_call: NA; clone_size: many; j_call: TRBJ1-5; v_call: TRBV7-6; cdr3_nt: TGTGCCAGCAGCCCATCAAGCAATCAGCCCCAGCATTTT; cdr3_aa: CASSPSSNQPQHF
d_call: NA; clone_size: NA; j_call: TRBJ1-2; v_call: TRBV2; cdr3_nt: TGTGCCAGCAGTGACTTCTATGGCTACACCTTC; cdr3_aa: CASSDFYGYTF
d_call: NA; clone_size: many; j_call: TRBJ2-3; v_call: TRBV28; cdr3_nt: TGTGCCACGGGGGGGCGGGACAGGGATGCAGATACGCAGTATTTT; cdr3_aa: CATGGRDRDADTQYF
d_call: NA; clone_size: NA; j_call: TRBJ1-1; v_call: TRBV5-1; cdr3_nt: TGCGCCAGCAGCTTTCAGGGGATCTCCCTGAACACTGAAGCTTTCTTT; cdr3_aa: CASSFQGISLNTEAFF
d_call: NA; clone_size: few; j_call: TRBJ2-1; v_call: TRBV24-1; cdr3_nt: TGTGCCACCAGTGCGGAGATCGGCGAGGTCGATGAGCAGTTCTTC; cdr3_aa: CATSAEIGEVDEQFF
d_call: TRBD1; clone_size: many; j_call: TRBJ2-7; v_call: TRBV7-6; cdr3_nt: TGTGCCAGCAGCTCCGGACAGGGGGGAACCGAGCGGTACTTC; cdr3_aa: CASSSGQGGTERYF
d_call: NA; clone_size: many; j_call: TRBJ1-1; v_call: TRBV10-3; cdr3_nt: TGTGCCATCAGTGACGGGAACACTGAAGCTTTCTTT; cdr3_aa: CAISDGNTEAFF
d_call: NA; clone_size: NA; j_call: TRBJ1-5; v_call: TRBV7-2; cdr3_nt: TGTGCCAGCAGTGATAGACAGAATCAGCCCCAGCATTTT; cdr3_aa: CASSDRQNQPQHF
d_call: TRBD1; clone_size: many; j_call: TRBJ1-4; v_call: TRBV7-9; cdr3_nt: TGTGCCAGCAGCTTATCAGGGGGAGCTAATGAAAAACTGTTTTTT; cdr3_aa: CASSLSGGANEKLFF
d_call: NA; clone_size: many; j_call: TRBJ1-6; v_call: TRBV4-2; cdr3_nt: TGTGCCAGCAGCCAAGCTGAGGGGCAGCGGTCACCCCTCCACTTT; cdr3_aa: CASSQAEGQRSPLHF
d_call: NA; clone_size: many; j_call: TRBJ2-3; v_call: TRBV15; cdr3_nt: TGTGCCACCAGCAGAGATAGGGCCCGAGGTTCCACAGATACGCAGTATTTT; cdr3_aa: CATSRDRARGSTDTQYF
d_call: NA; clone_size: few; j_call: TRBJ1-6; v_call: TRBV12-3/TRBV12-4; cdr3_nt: TGTGCCAGCAGTTTGCAGGCTAATTCACCCCTCCACTTT; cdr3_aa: CASSLQANSPLHF
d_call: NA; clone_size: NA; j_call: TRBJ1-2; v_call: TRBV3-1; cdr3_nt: TGTGCCAGCAGCCAATGGACGACGGGGCGCACCCATGGCTACACCTTC; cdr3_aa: CASSQWTTGRTHGYTF
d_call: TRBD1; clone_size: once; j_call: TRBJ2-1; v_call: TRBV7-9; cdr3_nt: TGTGCCAGCAGCTGGGGACAGGGTTACAATGAGCAGTTCTTC; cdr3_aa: CASSWGQGYNEQFF
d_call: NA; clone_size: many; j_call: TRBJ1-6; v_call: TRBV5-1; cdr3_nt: TGCGCCAGCAGCTTGCCTCCGGGTCCCTCCTATAATTCACCCCTCCACTTT; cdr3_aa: CASSLPPGPSYNSPLHF
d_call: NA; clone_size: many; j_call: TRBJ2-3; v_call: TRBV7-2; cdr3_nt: TGTGCCAGCAGCCCATCGCAGCCGGCTAGCACAGATACGCAGTATTTT; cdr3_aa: CASSPSQPASTDTQYF
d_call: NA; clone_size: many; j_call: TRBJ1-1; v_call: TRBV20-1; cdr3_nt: TGCAGTGCTAGTAGACGGCGAAACACTGAAGCTTTCTTT; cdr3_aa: CSASRRRNTEAFF
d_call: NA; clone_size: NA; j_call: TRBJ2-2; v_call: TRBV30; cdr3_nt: TGTGCCTATTGGAGGAGGAGCGGGGAGCTGTTTTTT; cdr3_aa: CAYWRRSGELFF